The sequence of this T cell receptor (beta chain) was determined in a study of blood T cell repertoires in COVID-19. Here immunoSEQ multiplex PCR was the method, and the copy in TCRdb shows in-frame clones only, minus some. The sample records around 230,000 clones, around 85% being singletons. V dropped 3 bases and J dropped 0 bases, with 21 bases sitting between them. CDR1 and CDR2 from the germline V gene are SGHTS and YDEGEE. The CDR3 runs to 18 residues. This chain uses TRBV5-8 with TRBJ1-1; D is perhaps TRBD1 (5 bases). The sample taken for sequencing was peripheral blood. The receptor's source is a woman older than 75 with acute or convalescent COVID-19. DNA of the CDR3: TGTGCCAGCAGCTCCCTCCGAACGGGGGTCCCCGTGAACACTGAAGCTTTCTTT. Translated, it gives CASSSLRTGVPVNTEAFF.